This T cell receptor beta chain was identified during a study of cytomegalovirus exposure and HLA in healthy donors. Study at large: In a later analysis, the 120 or so validation repertoires were reported to have used the same platform as the roughly 610 first-cohort repertoires. General study findings and limits: The study flagged roughly 160 TCR beta chains as cytomegalovirus-associated.

Comments on this clone: Its specificity is unknown.

The study drew the donors from its approximately 110-subject validation cohort, separate from the roughly 700-subject first cohort. This CDR3 spans 13 amino acids. Germline V gene sequence: CDR1 SGDLS, CDR2 YYNGEE. The V and J ends lost 4 bases and 4 bases respectively, with 8 bases between them. Produced via immunoSEQ multiplex PCR; TCRdb's table is partial and in-frame only. The top ten clones hold just under 9% of a sample with about 140,000 clones, more than 75% of them seen once. The TCR was taken from a man between 18 and 35 years old in good health and CMV-seropositive. Material for sequencing was PBMCs. The chain recombines TRBV9 with TRBJ2-2, with TRBD1 as a possible D gene (6 bases). CDR3 sequence (DNA): TGTGCCAGCAGCAGGACAGCCACCGGGGAGCTGTTTTTT. Protein sequence: CASSRTATGELFF.